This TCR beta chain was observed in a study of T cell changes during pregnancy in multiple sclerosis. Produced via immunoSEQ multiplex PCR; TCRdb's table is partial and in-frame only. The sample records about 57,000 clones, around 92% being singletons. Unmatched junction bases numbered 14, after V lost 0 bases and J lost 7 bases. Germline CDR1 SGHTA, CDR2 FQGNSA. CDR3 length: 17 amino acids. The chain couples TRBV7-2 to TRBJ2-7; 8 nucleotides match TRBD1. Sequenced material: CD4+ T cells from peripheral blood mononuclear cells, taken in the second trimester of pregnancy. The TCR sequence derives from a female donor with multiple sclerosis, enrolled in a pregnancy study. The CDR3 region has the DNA TGTGCCAGCAGCTTAGCGATAGGAGGGCAGGGGGCGGGTGAGCAGTACTTC. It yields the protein CASSLAIGGQGAGEQYF.